This is a list of T cell receptor beta chains from one sample in a study of CD8+ T cells in alopecia areata. Sequenced by immunoSEQ multiplex PCR; TCRdb stores in-frame clones only, minus some. Counted here are about 91,000 clones, roughly 47% occurring once; the ten biggest clones make up almost 0.8%. The sequencing input was CD4+ T cells sorted from blood. These receptors were collected from a human donor with alopecia areata. The CDR3 runs from the conserved cysteine through the conserved F or W. Fields, in order: J gene, V gene, clone size, D gene, CDR3 protein, CDR3 DNA. A D gene is named only where the DNA matches it firmly. Size values are once, few and many counts, or a class for expanded clones, and some rows have none.

>TRBJ2-1|TRBV29-1|few|-
CSVGGLHNEQFF
TGCAGCGTCGGGGGGCTACACAATGAGCAGTTCTTC
>TRBJ2-1|TRBV28|-|TRBD1
CASSRDRVYNEQFF
TGTGCCAGCAGTCGGGACAGGGTCTACAATGAGCAGTTCTTC
>TRBJ1-6|TRBV29-1|-|-
CSVGEAWNSPLHF
TGCAGCGTGGGGGAGGCGTGGAATTCACCCCTCCACTTT
>TRBJ2-5|TRBV2|-|-
CASRPTIQETQYF
TGTGCCAGCAGACCGACTATACAAGAGACCCAGTACTTC
>TRBJ2-2|TRBV7-2|-|TRBD2
CASSLGPLAGGGTGELFF
TGTGCCAGCAGCTTAGGACCCCTAGCGGGAGGGGGCACCGGGGAGCTGTTTTTT
>TRBJ2-1|TRBV27|-|TRBD1
CASRIYRTGKLEQFF
TGTGCCAGCAGGATCTACCGGACAGGAAAGCTGGAGCAGTTCTTC
>TRBJ2-5|TRBV4-3|once|-
CASSQDLKETQYF
TGCGCCAGCAGCCAAGATCTCAAAGAGACCCAGTACTTC
>TRBJ2-7|TRBV29-1|few|TRBD1
CSVGDRGSEQYF
TGCAGCGTTGGGGACAGGGGTAGCGAGCAGTACTTC
>TRBJ1-1|TRBV5-1|-|-
CASSQLTRNTEAFF
TGCGCCAGCAGCCAACTGACGAGGAACACTGAAGCTTTCTTT
>TRBJ1-5|TRBV2|-|-
CASSPSGDQPQHF
TGTGCCAGCAGCCCCTCAGGGGATCAGCCCCAGCATTTT
>TRBJ2-3|TRBV9|once|TRBD2
CASSVAPRGGADTQYF
TGTGCCAGCAGCGTAGCCCCGCGGGGGGGCGCAGATACGCAGTATTTT
>TRBJ2-7|TRBV11-2|-|-
CASSASDGSYEQYF
TGTGCCAGCAGCGCAAGTGACGGTTCCTACGAGCAGTACTTC
>TRBJ2-3|TRBV14|few|-
CASSQLEGGDTQYF
TGTGCCAGCAGCCAACTAGAGGGAGGAGATACGCAGTATTTT
>TRBJ2-1|TRBV28|few|-
CASSWADYNEQFF
TGTGCCAGCAGTTGGGCCGACTACAATGAGCAGTTCTTC
>TRBJ2-5|TRBV29-1|-|TRBD2
CSVEEAGEKTQYF
TGCAGCGTTGAGGAGGCGGGAGAGAAGACCCAGTACTTC
>TRBJ2-7|TRBV30|once|TRBD1
CAWNKGVGTGGHEQYF
TGTGCCTGGAACAAAGGGGTGGGGACAGGGGGCCACGAGCAGTACTTC
>TRBJ1-2|TRBV6-5|-|TRBD1
CASSRDRVGYTF
TGTGCCAGCAGCCGGGACAGGGTCGGCTACACCTTC
>TRBJ2-2|TRBV11-2|-|-
CASSPVGGQNTGELFF
TGTGCCAGCAGCCCAGTAGGAGGACAGAACACCGGGGAGCTGTTTTTT
>TRBJ2-5|TRBV2|-|-
CASRNSRQETQYF
TGTGCCAGTCGAAACTCGCGCCAAGAGACCCAGTACTTC
>TRBJ2-7|TRBV5-1|-|-
CASSIGVGGSYEQCF
TGCGCCAGCAGTATTGGCGTAGGAGGCTCCTACGAGCAGTGCTTC
>TRBJ1-1|TRBV29-1|few|-
CSVAGLMNTEAFF
TGCAGCGTTGCGGGCTTAATGAACACTGAAGCTTTCTTT
>TRBJ2-2|TRBV5-6|-|-
CASSYRLELFF
TGTGCCAGCAGCTACCGCTTGGAGCTGTTTTTT
>TRBJ2-5|TRBV6-6|-|TRBD2
CASREPSGTETQYF
TGTGCCAGCAGGGAACCTAGCGGGACGGAGACCCAGTACTTC
>TRBJ1-4|TRBV29-1|-|TRBD1
CSARTGEVGEKLFF
TGCAGCGCGAGAACAGGGGAAGTCGGTGAAAAACTGTTTTTT
>TRBJ1-5|TRBV29-1|-|TRBD1
CSRGTGGF
TGCTCAAGAGGGACAGGAGGTTTT
>TRBJ2-1|TRBV30|-|-
CAWGRVANEQFF
TGTGCCTGGGGAAGGGTTGCGAATGAGCAGTTCTTC
>TRBJ2-5|TRBV28|-|-
CASRAAGSETQYF
TGTGCCAGCAGGGCGGCAGGGAGTGAGACCCAGTACTTC